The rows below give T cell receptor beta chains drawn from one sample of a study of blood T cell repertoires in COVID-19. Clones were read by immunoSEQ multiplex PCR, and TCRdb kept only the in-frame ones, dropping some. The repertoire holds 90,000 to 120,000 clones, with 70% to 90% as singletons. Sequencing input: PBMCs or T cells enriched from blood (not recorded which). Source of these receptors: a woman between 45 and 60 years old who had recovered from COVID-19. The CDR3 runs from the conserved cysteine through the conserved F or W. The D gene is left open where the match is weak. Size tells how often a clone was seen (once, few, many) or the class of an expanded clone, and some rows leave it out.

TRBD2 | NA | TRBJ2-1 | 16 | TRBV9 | TGTGCCAGCAGCGGGGGGGCTAGCGGGAGTTACAATGAGCAGTTCTTC | CASSGGASGSYNEQFF
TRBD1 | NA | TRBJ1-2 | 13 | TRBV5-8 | TGTGCCGGCTTGGGGGACAGGGGCTATGGCTACACCTTC | CAGLGDRGYGYTF
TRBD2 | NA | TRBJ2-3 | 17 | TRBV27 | TGTGCCAGCAGTTTCGCCGGGACTAGCGGGAGTCGGCATACGCAGTATTTT | CASSFAGTSGSRHTQYF
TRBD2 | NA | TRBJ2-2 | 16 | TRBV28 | TGTGCCAGCAGTTTAACGGGGGGATATAACACCGGGGAGCTGTTTTTT | CASSLTGGYNTGELFF
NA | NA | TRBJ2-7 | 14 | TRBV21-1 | TGTGCCAGCAGCAAATGGGAGACCTCCTACGAGCAGTACTTC | CASSKWETSYEQYF
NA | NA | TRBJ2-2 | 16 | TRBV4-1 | TGCGCCAGCAGCCAAGAGGCAGGGCAGGGCACCGGGGAGCTGTTTTTT | CASSQEAGQGTGELFF
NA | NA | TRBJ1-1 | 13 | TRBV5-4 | TGTGCCAGCAGCTTGGTGAGGAACACTGAAGCTTTCTTT | CASSLVRNTEAFF
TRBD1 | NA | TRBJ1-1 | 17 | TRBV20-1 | TGCAGTGCTAGTTCCTCCGGGACAGGGGGCAGGAACACTGAAGCTTTCTTT | CSASSSGTGGRNTEAFF
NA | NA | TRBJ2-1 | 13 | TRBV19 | TGTGCCAGTAGTATTACTCCGGGCAATGAGCAGTTCTTC | CASSITPGNEQFF
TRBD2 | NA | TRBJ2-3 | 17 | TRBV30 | TGTGCCTGGAGCCCCAACAATAGTGGCGGGAGGGGGGATACGCAGTATTTT | CAWSPNNSGGRGDTQYF
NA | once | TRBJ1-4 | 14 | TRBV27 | TGTGCCAGCAGTTCGCTCGGAGAGCTTGGAAAACTGTTTTTT | CASSSLGELGKLFF
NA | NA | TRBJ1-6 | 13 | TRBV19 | TGTGCCAGTAGTATACCGGCCCGAGGACCCCTCCACTTT | CASSIPARGPLHF
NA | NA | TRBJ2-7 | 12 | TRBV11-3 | TGTGCCAGCAGCTTAGGAGACAGAGAGCAGTACTTC | CASSLGDREQYF
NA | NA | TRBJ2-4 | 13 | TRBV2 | TGTGCCAGCAGTGGACCCGGGGGAAACATTCAGTACTTC | CASSGPGGNIQYF
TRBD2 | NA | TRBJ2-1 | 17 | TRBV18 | TGTGCCAGCTCACCACCGGGACTAGCGGGGGACTTCAATGAGCAGTTCTTC | CASSPPGLAGDFNEQFF
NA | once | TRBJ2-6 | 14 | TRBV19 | TGTGCCAGTAGTCCCAGCTCTGGGGCCAACGTCCTGACTTTC | CASSPSSGANVLTF
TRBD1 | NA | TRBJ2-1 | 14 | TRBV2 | TGTGCCAGCAGGAGGGACAGGGAAGGGAATGAGCAGTTCTTC | CASRRDREGNEQFF
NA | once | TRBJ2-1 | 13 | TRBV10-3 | TGTGCCACCAACCCCGCGGAGGAAAATGAGCAGTTCTTC | CATNPAEENEQFF
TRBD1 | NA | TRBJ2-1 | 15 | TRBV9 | TGTGCCAGCAGCGTAGGGGACAGGGTCTTAGATGAGCAGTTCTTC | CASSVGDRVLDEQFF
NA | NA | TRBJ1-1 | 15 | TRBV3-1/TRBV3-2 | TGTGCCAGCAGCCAAGATCCAGGGCTGAACACTGAAGCTTTCTTT | CASSQDPGLNTEAFF
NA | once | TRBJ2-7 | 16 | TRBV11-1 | TGTGCCAGCAGCTTAGGGGGGCAGGGATCGTCCTACGAGCAGTACTTC | CASSLGGQGSSYEQYF
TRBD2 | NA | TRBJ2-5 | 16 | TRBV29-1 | TGCAGCGCTGGGAGGGGTAGCGGGAGCATTCAAGAGACCCAGTACTTC | CSAGRGSGSIQETQYF
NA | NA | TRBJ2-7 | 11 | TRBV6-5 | TGTGCCAGCAGCAACGGACAGTCCGAACACTTC | CASSNGQSEHF
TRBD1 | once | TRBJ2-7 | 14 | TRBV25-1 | TGTGCCAGCAGCGAAGTTGGGACAGCCTACGAGCAGTACTTC | CASSEVGTAYEQYF
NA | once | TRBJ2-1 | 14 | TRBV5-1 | TGCGCCAGCCGGCGGGACAGCCTAGCTCCCGAGCAGTTCTTC | CASRRDSLAPEQFF
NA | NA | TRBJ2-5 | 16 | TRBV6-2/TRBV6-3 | TGTGCCAGCAGTTCGACTCGGGCAGGGTGGACAGAGACCCAGTACTTC | CASSSTRAGWTETQYF
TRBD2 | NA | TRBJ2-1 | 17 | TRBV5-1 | TGCGCCAGCAGCTTTGGGAGCGGGAGGCTCCTTAACAATGAGCAGTTCTTC | CASSFGSGRLLNNEQFF
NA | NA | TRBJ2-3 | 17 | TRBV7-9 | TGTGCCAGCAGCTTAGGGTCTTTGACAGCTAGCACAGATACGCAGTATTTT | CASSLGSLTASTDTQYF